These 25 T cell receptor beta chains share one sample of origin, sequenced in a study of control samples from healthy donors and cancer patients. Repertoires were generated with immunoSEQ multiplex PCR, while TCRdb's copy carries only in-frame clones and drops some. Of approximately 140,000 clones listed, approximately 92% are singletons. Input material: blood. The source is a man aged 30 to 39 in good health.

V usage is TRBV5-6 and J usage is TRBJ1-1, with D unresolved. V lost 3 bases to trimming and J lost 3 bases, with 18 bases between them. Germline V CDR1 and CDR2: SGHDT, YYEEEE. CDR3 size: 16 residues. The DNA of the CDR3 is TGTGCCAGCAGCTCGTACATAATCGGGGTTTACACTGAAGCTTTCTTT. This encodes CASSSYIIGVYTEAFF. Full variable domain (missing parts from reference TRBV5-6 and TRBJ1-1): DAGVTQSPTHLIKTRGQQVTLRCSPKSGHDTVSWYQQALGQGPQFIFQYYEEEERQRGNFPDRFSGHQFPNYSSELNVNALLLGDSALYLCASSSYIIGVYTEAFFGQGTRLTVV.

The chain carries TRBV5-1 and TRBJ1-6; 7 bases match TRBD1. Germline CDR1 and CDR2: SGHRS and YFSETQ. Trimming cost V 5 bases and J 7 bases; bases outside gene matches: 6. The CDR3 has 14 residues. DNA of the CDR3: TGCGCCAGCAGTCGACAGGGACTCAATTCACCCCTCCACTTT. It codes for CASSRQGLNSPLHF. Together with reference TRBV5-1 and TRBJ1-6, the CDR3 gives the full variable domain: KAGVTQTPRYLIKTRGQQVTLSCSPISGHRSVSWYQQTPGQGLQFLFEYFSETQRNKGNFPGRFSGRQFSNSRSEMNVSTLELGDSALYLCASSRQGLNSPLHFGNGTRLTVT.

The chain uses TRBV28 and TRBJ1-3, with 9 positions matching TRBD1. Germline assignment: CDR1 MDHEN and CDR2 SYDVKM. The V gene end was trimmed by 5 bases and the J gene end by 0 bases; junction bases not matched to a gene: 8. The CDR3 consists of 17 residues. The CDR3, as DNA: TGTGCCAGCAGTACCATTGGACAGGGGCGCTCTGGAAACACCATATATTTT. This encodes CASSTIGQGRSGNTIYF.

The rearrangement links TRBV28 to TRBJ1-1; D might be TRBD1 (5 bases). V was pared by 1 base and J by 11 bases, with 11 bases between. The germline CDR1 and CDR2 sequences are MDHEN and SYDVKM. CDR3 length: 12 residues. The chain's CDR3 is CASSLLSGSAFF. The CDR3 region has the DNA TGTGCCAGCAGTTTATTATCAGGGTCGGCTTTCTTT.

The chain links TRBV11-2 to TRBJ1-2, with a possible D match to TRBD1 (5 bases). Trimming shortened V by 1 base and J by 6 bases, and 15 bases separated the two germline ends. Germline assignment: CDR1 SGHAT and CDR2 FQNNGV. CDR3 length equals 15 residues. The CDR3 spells CASSLGQTPADGYTF. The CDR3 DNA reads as TGTGCCAGCAGCTTAGGACAGACCCCGGCGGATGGCTACACCTTC.

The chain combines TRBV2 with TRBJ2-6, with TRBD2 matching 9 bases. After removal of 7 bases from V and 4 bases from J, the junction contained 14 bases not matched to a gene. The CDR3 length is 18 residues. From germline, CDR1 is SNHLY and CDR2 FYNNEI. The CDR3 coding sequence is TGTGCCAGCAAGACTAGCGGCCCAGGAGGAGGAGGGGCCAACGTCCTGACTTTC. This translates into CASKTSGPGGGGANVLTF. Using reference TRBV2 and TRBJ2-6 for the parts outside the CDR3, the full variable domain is EPEVTQTPSHQVTQMGQEVILRCVPISNHLYFYWYRQILGQKVEFLVSFYNNEISEKSEIFDDQFSVERPDGSNFTLKIRSTKLEDSAMYFCASKTSGPGGGGANVLTFGAGSRLTVL.

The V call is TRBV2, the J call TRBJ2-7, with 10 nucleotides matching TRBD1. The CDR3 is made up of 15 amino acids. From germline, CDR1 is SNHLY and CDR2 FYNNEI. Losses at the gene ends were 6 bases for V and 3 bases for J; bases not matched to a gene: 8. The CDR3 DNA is TGTGCCAGCAGCCCCCGCCGGGACAGGGGCTACGAGCAGTACTTC. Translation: CASSPRRDRGYEQYF.

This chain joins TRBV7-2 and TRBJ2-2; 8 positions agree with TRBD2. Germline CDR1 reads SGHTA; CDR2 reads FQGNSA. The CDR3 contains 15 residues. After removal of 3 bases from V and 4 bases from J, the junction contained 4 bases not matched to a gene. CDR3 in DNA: TGTGCCAGCAGCTTTTCCGGGACTAGCACCGGGGAGCTGTTTTTT. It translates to CASSFSGTSTGELFF.

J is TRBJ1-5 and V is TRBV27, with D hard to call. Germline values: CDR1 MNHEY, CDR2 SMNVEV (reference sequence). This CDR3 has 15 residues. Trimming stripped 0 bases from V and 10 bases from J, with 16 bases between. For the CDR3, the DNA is TGTGCCAGCAGTTTATCGGCGTCGCACAATGAACCCCAGCATTTT. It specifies CASSLSASHNEPQHF.

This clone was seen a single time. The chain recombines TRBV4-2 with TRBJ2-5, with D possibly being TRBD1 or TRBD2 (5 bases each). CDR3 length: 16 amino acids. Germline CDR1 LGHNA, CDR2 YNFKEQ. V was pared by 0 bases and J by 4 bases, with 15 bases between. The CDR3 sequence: CASSQEWDPHTETQYF. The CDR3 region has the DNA TGTGCCAGCAGCCAAGAATGGGACCCCCATACAGAGACCCAGTACTTC.

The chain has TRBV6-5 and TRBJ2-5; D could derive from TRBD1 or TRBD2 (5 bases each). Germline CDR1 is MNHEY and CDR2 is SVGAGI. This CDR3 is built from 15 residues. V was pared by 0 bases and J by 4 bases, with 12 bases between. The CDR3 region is CASSYSPGPGETQYF. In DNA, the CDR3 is TGTGCCAGCAGTTACTCTCCGGGACCTGGAGAGACCCAGTACTTC.

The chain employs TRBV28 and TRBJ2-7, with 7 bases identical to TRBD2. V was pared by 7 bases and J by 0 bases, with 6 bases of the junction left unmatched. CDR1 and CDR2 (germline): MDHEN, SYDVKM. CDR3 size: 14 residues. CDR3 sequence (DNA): TGTGCCAGCACCTTCCGGGGGGTCTCCTACGAGCAGTACTTC. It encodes CASTFRGVSYEQYF.

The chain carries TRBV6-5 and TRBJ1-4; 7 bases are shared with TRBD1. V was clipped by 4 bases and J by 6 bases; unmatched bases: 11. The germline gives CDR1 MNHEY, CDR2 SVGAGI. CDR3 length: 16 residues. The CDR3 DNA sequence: TGTGCCAGCAGTTCCCGACAGGGCAAGGGGTATGAAAAACTGTTTTTT. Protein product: CASSSRQGKGYEKLFF.

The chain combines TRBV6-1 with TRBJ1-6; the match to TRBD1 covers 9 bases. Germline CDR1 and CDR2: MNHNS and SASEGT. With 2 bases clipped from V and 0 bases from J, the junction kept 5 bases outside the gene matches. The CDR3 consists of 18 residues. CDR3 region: CASSEFGQGSSYNSPLHF. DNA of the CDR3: TGTGCCAGCAGTGAATTCGGACAGGGGAGCTCCTATAATTCACCCCTCCACTTT.

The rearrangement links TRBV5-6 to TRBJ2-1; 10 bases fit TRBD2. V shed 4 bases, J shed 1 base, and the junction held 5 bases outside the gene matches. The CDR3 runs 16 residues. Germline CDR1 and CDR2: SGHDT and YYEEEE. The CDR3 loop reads CASSGGLAESYNEQFF. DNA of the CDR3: TGTGCCAGCAGCGGTGGACTAGCGGAATCCTACAATGAGCAGTTCTTC.

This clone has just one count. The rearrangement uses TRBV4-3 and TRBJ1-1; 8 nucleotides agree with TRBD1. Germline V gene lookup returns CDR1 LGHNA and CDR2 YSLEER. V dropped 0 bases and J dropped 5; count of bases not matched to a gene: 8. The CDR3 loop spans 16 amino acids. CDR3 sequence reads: CASSQDQGAGNTEAFF. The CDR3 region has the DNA TGCGCCAGCAGCCAAGATCAGGGGGCGGGGAATACTGAAGCTTTCTTT.

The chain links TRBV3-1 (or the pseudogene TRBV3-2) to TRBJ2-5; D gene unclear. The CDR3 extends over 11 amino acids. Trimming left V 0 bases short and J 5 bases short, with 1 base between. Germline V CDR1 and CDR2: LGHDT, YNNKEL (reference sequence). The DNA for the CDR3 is TGTGCCAGCAGCCAAGAGGAGACCCAGTACTTC. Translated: CASSQEETQYF.

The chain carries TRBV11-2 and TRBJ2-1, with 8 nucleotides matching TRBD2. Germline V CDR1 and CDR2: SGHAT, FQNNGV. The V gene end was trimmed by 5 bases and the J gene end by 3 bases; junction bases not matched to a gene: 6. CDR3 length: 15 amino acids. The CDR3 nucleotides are TGTGCCAGCAGCCCTGCTAGCGGGTTCTACAATGAGCAGTTCTTC. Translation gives CASSPASGFYNEQFF.

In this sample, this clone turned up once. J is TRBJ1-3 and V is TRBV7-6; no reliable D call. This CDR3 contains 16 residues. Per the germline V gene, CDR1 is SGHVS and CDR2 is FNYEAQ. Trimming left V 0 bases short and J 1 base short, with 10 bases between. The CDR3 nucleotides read TGTGCCAGCAGCTTAGCGGATTCGGGTTCTGGAAACACCATATATTTT. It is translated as CASSLADSGSGNTIYF.

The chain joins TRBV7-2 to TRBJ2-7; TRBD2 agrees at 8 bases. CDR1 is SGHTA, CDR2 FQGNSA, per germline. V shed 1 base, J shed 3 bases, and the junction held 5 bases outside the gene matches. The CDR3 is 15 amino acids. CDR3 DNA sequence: TGTGCCAGCAGCTTAGGGCTAGCGGGCGTCTACGAGCAGTACTTC. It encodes CASSLGLAGVYEQYF. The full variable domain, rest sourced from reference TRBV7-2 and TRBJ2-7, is GAGVSQSPSNKVTEKGKDVELRCDPISGHTALYWYRQSLGQGLEFLIYFQGNSAPDKSGLPSDRFSAERTGGSVSTLTIQRTQQEDSAVYLCASSLGLAGVYEQYFGPGTRLTVT.

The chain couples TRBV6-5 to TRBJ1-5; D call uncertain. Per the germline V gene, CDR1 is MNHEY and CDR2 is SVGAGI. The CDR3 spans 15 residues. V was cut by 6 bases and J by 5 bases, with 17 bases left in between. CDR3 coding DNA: TGTGCCAGCAGCTCCGTGAGGACGGACGATCAGCCCCAGCATTTT. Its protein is CASSSVRTDDQPQHF.

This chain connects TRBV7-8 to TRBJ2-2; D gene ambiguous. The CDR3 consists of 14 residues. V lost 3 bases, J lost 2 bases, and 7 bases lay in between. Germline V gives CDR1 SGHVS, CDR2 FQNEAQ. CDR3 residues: CASSFRINTGELFF. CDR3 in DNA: TGTGCCAGCAGCTTTAGGATCAACACCGGGGAGCTGTTTTTT. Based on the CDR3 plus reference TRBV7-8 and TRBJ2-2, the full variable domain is GAGVSQSPRYKVAKRGQDVALRCDPISGHVSLFWYQQALGQGPEFLTYFQNEAQLDKSGLPSDRFFAERPEGSVSTLKIQRTQQEDSAVYLCASSFRINTGELFFGEGSRLTVL.

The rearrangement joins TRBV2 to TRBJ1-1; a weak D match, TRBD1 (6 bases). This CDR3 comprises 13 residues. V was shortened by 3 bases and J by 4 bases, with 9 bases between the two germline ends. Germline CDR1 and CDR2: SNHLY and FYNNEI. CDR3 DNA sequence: TGTGCCAGCAGTGATGGGGGGGCCACTGAAGCTTTCTTT. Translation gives CASSDGGATEAFF.

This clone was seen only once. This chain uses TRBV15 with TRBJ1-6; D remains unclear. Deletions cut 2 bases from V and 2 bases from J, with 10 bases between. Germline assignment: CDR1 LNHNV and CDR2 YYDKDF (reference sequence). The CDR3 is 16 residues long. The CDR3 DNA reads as TGTGCCACCAGCAGATCCGGCGGGCCCTATAATTCACCCCTCCACTTT. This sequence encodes CATSRSGGPYNSPLHF.

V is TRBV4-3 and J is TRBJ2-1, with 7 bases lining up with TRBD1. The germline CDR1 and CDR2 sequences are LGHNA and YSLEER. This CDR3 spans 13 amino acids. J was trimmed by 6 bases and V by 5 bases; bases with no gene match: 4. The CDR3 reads CASSKGQLNEQFF. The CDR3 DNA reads TGCGCCAGCAGCAAGGGACAGCTCAATGAGCAGTTCTTC.